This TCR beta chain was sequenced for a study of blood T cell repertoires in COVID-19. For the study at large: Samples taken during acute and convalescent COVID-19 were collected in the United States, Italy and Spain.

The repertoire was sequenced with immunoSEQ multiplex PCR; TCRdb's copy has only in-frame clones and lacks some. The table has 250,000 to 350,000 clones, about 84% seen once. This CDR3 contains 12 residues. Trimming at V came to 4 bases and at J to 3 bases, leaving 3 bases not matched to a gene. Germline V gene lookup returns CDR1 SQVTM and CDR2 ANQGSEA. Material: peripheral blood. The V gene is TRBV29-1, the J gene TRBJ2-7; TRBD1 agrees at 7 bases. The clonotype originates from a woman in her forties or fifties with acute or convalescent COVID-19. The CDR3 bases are TGCAGCGTTGGGGGGACAGTCTACGAGCAGTACTTC. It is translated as CSVGGTVYEQYF.